This T cell receptor beta chain stems from a study of T cells after yellow fever vaccination. Study outcomes and limitations: Clonotypes found in both CD4 and CD8 compartments made up a small share. FACS-sorted repertoires could contain abundant clonotypes contaminating from the bulk population.

Remarks on this clonotype: Its cognate antigen is unknown.

TCRdb passed the 5' RACE reads through MiXCR, listing each CDR3 protein once. The table includes 400,000 or so distinct CDR3 sequences, around a tenth detected once. V was trimmed by 5 bases and J by 1 base, leaving 14 bases between them. Germline V gene data show CDR1 as MDHEN and CDR2 as SYDVKM. This CDR3 contains 15 residues. The sequenced sample was PBMCs, obtained on the day of the first yellow fever vaccination. This clonotype was sampled from a man aged 18 to 29 who received the YFV17D yellow fever vaccine. The chain combines TRBV28 with TRBJ2-5; the D is unclear. This CDR3 reads CASSLWTASQETQYF. CDR3 bases: TGTGCCAGCAGTCTCTGGACCGCCTCCCAAGAGACCCAGTACTTC.